The sequence of this T cell receptor beta chain was determined in a study of cytomegalovirus exposure and HLA in healthy donors. Notes on this clone: Its cognate antigen is unknown.

The PCR was carried out with 60 Vbeta primers and 13 Jbeta primers. Sequenced by immunoSEQ multiplex PCR; TCRdb stores in-frame clones only, minus some. The sample shows about 130,000 clones, around 9% of them seen only once. Notes on the study in general: A prior analysis recorded that most TCR beta V segments were productive about 87% or about 30% of the time.

The CDR3 extends over 15 amino acids. CDR1 is MNHEY and CDR2 is SMNVEV in the germline V gene (reference sequence). V shed 4 bases and J 5 bases; nucleotides not matched to a gene: 9. This TCR was recovered from a middle-aged man in good health and CMV-seronegative. The chain couples TRBV27 to TRBJ2-5; TRBD2 aligns across 8 bases. The sample comprised PBMCs. DNA for the CDR3: TGTGCCAGCAGTTATGCCGGGGGGGCCCGGGAGACCCAGTACTTC. Translated: CASSYAGGARETQYF.